A selection of T cell receptor beta chains follows, all from one sample in a study of blood T cell repertoires in COVID-19. The assay was immunoSEQ multiplex PCR, and TCRdb's table has in-frame clones only and misses some. The sample carries some 250,000 clones, over 75% recorded once. The sequenced material came from PBMCs or T cells enriched from blood (not recorded which). Every receptor here comes from a man aged 18 to 35 who had recovered from COVID-19. Each CDR3 is given with its conserved first and last residue. D genes are given only for firm matches. Size values are once, few and many counts, or a class for expanded clones, and some rows have none.

j_gene: TRBJ2-1; len: 12; v_gene: TRBV19; abundance: -; d_gene: -; CDR3nt: TGTGCCAGTAGTATTCAGGGGAGTGAGCAGTTCTTC; CDR3aa: CASSIQGSEQFF
j_gene: TRBJ2-3; len: 15; v_gene: TRBV25-1; abundance: many; d_gene: TRBD2; CDR3nt: TGTGCCAGCAGTGTAGGGACTACTAACACAGATACGCAGTATTTT; CDR3aa: CASSVGTTNTDTQYF
j_gene: TRBJ2-1; len: 14; v_gene: TRBV7-8; abundance: -; d_gene: TRBD2; CDR3nt: TGTGCCAGCAGCCGGACTAGCGGATACAATGAGCAGTTCTTC; CDR3aa: CASSRTSGYNEQFF
j_gene: TRBJ1-6; len: 14; v_gene: TRBV12-5; abundance: -; d_gene: TRBD1; CDR3nt: TGTGCTAGTGGTTCAGGACAGGGTTATTCACCCCTCCACTTT; CDR3aa: CASGSGQGYSPLHF
j_gene: TRBJ2-1; len: 18; v_gene: TRBV10-1; abundance: -; d_gene: TRBD2; CDR3nt: TGCGCCAGCAGTGGCACTAGCGGGGGCCGAATCTCCTACAATGAGCAGTTCTTC; CDR3aa: CASSGTSGGRISYNEQFF
j_gene: TRBJ2-1; len: 12; v_gene: TRBV12-3/TRBV12-4; abundance: -; d_gene: -; CDR3nt: TGTGCCAGCCGGGACACACTCAATGAGCAGTTCTTC; CDR3aa: CASRDTLNEQFF
j_gene: TRBJ2-5; len: 15; v_gene: TRBV25-1; abundance: -; d_gene: TRBD1; CDR3nt: TGTGCCAGCAGTGAACCGGGACAGGGCCAAGAGACCCAGTACTTC; CDR3aa: CASSEPGQGQETQYF
j_gene: TRBJ2-7; len: 18; v_gene: TRBV28; abundance: -; d_gene: TRBD2; CDR3nt: TGTGCCAGCAACCTTCCCGGGACTAGCGGGGGGCAGAAATACGAGCAGTACTTC; CDR3aa: CASNLPGTSGGQKYEQYF
j_gene: TRBJ2-7; len: 15; v_gene: TRBV6-1; abundance: -; d_gene: TRBD2; CDR3nt: TGTGCCAGCAGTGAAAATTGGACTAGCGGGCACGAGCAGTACTTC; CDR3aa: CASSENWTSGHEQYF
j_gene: TRBJ2-7; len: 16; v_gene: TRBV10-3; abundance: -; d_gene: TRBD2; CDR3nt: TGTGCCATCAGTGGAATCGGGACTAGCGGACTAAAAGAGCAGTACTTC; CDR3aa: CAISGIGTSGLKEQYF
j_gene: TRBJ1-2; len: 16; v_gene: TRBV6-1; abundance: once; d_gene: -; CDR3nt: TGTGCCAGCAGTGAAATCGGAGGCGGTTCCCACTATGGCTACACCTTC; CDR3aa: CASSEIGGGSHYGYTF
j_gene: TRBJ2-1; len: 14; v_gene: TRBV11-3; abundance: -; d_gene: -; CDR3nt: TGTGCCAGCAGCTTACTCCGGGGTCCGAATGAGCAGTTCTTC; CDR3aa: CASSLLRGPNEQFF
j_gene: TRBJ2-1; len: 18; v_gene: TRBV11-2; abundance: -; d_gene: TRBD2; CDR3nt: TGTGCCAGCAGCTTAGATCTGAGCGGGAGGGACTCCTACAATGAGCAGTTCTTC; CDR3aa: CASSLDLSGRDSYNEQFF
j_gene: TRBJ1-6; len: 15; v_gene: TRBV3-1/TRBV3-2; abundance: -; d_gene: -; CDR3nt: TGTGCCAGCAGCCAAGATGCTACAGGGACGTCACCCCTCCACTTT; CDR3aa: CASSQDATGTSPLHF
j_gene: TRBJ1-3; len: 16; v_gene: TRBV5-6; abundance: -; d_gene: TRBD1; CDR3nt: TGTGCCAGCAGCACCGCAGGGACAGGGTCTGGAAACACCATATATTTT; CDR3aa: CASSTAGTGSGNTIYF
j_gene: TRBJ2-5; len: 14; v_gene: TRBV6-5; abundance: -; d_gene: TRBD1; CDR3nt: TGTGCCAGCAGGACAGGGTTGTACCAAGAGACCCAGTACTTC; CDR3aa: CASRTGLYQETQYF
j_gene: TRBJ2-7; len: 15; v_gene: TRBV5-4; abundance: -; d_gene: -; CDR3nt: TGTGCCAGCAGCGACCCCTCCGGAGGCACGCACGAGCAGTACTTC; CDR3aa: CASSDPSGGTHEQYF